Listed below are T cell receptor beta chains from one sample, sequenced in a study of cytomegalovirus exposure and HLA in healthy donors. Here immunoSEQ multiplex PCR was the method, and the copy in TCRdb shows in-frame clones only, minus some. This table holds about 170,000 clones, about 87% found once. The sample consisted of PBMCs. These receptors were collected from a woman in her 30s in good health and CMV-seronegative. Each CDR3 is given with its conserved first and last residue. D genes are given only for firm matches. Part of the rows lack a size; the others show once, few, many or a class for expanded clones.

clone size	V gene	D gene	J gene	CDR3 DNA	CDR3 protein
-	TRBV18	-	TRBJ2-7	TGTGCCAGCTCACCGGGCAGGGACTCCTACGAGCAGTACTTC	CASSPGRDSYEQYF
-	TRBV11-3	TRBD2	TRBJ2-3	TGTGCCAGCACAGTAGCGGGGGGGCACACAGATACGCAGTATTTT	CASTVAGGHTDTQYF
-	TRBV5-4	-	TRBJ1-6	TGTGCCAGCAGCCTCGACAGGACTTCACCCCTCCACTTT	CASSLDRTSPLHF
-	TRBV6-1	-	TRBJ1-2	TGTGCCAGCAGTGAAAACGAGGCCTCCAGTGGCTACACCTTC	CASSENEASSGYTF
-	TRBV19	-	TRBJ2-3	TGTGCCAGTAGTATCGCAGGGATGGCCACAGATACGCAGTATTTT	CASSIAGMATDTQYF
-	TRBV15	-	TRBJ1-1	TGTGCCACCAGCAGAATTAGACAGTGGAACACTGAAGCTTTCTTT	CATSRIRQWNTEAFF
-	TRBV14	TRBD1	TRBJ1-2	TGTGCCAGCAGCCAAGATTTAAGCGGGACAGGGAGCTATGGCTACACCTTC	CASSQDLSGTGSYGYTF
-	TRBV7-6	-	TRBJ1-1	TGTGCCAGCAGCTTAGGTGTAAGGGGGAACACTGAAGCTTTCTTT	CASSLGVRGNTEAFF
once	TRBV27	TRBD1	TRBJ1-2	TGTGCCAGCAGTTTATTGGGACAGGGGCGCTATGGCTACACCTTC	CASSLLGQGRYGYTF
-	TRBV5-1	-	TRBJ2-1	TGCGCCAGCAGCAGACAGGTGTTTCTGGGGAATGAGCAGTTCTTC	CASSRQVFLGNEQFF
-	TRBV7-2	TRBD1	TRBJ2-1	TGTGCCAGCAGCAAACCGGGACAGCACAATGAGCAGTTCTTC	CASSKPGQHNEQFF
-	TRBV4-1	TRBD2	TRBJ2-7	TGCGCCAGCAGCCAAGTCCTAGCGGGGACCTACGAGCAGTACTTC	CASSQVLAGTYEQYF
-	TRBV7-2	TRBD2	TRBJ2-3	TGTGCCAGCAGCTTAGCGCGGGGACTACGCAGCGGAGATACGCAGTATTTT	CASSLARGLRSGDTQYF
once	TRBV9	TRBD2	TRBJ2-3	TGTGCCAGCAGCGTAGATCGGCTAGCGGGGGGGCCGGATACGCAGTATTTT	CASSVDRLAGGPDTQYF
-	TRBV5-4	-	TRBJ1-6	TGTGCCAGCTCGGGAGGGTACGTTAATTCACCCCTCCACTTT	CASSGGYVNSPLHF
-	TRBV27	TRBD1	TRBJ1-6	TGTGCCAGCAGACCCCACAGGACAGGAAATTCACCCCTCCACTTT	CASRPHRTGNSPLHF
-	TRBV6-5	TRBD1	TRBJ2-1	TGTGCCAGCATACAGGGGGCTGAGCAGTTCTTC	CASIQGAEQFF
few	TRBV15	TRBD1	TRBJ2-2	TGTGCCACCAGCAGAGTAGGCAGGGGGCTCGGGGAGCTGTTTTTT	CATSRVGRGLGELFF
-	TRBV11-2	-	TRBJ1-6	TGTGCCAGCAGCTTAGATCGGAGCAGACCTAATTCACCCCTCCACTTT	CASSLDRSRPNSPLHF
-	TRBV2	-	TRBJ1-5	TGTGCCAGCAGTGGCCCCTCTGGCGGTCAGCCCCAGCATTTT	CASSGPSGGQPQHF
once	TRBV7-9	TRBD2	TRBJ2-1	TGTGCCAGCAGCAGCACGGGGGGGCCTTTCAATGAGCAGTTCTTC	CASSSTGGPFNEQFF
once	TRBV6-6	TRBD1	TRBJ1-1	TGTGCCAGCACCCTATACGGGACAGCCATGAACACTGAAGCTTTCTTT	CASTLYGTAMNTEAFF
-	TRBV5-1	-	TRBJ1-2	TGCGCCAGCAGGGGCGGCGGGCTTAGCTATGGCTACACCTTC	CASRGGGLSYGYTF
-	TRBV27	-	TRBJ2-4	TGTGCCAGCAGTCCTCCGGGGGTTTTAGCCAAAAACATTCAGTACTTC	CASSPPGVLAKNIQYF
-	TRBV13	TRBD1	TRBJ1-6	TGTGCCAGCAGCCCCGGGACAGGGTTTAAGGCCCTCCACTTT	CASSPGTGFKALHF
-	TRBV7-9	-	TRBJ2-7	TGTGCCAGCAGCTTAGACAGCACCTACGAGCAGTACTTC	CASSLDSTYEQYF
once	TRBV5-1	-	TRBJ1-5	TGCGCCAGCAGCTTGGGACCCGGCGGGATGCAGCCCCAGCATTTT	CASSLGPGGMQPQHF
-	TRBV6-5	TRBD1	TRBJ2-7	TGTGCCAGCAGTTACTCCGGGACAGTTCACGAGCAGTACTTC	CASSYSGTVHEQYF
-	TRBV19	-	TRBJ2-5	TGTGCCAGTAGTATAGTTGAGGGGGAGGGGGAGACCCAGTACTTC	CASSIVEGEGETQYF
-	TRBV9	-	TRBJ2-2	TGTGCCAGCAGCGGCCGGTCGTCCGGAAGCGCGAACACCGGGGAGCTGTTTTTT	CASSGRSSGSANTGELFF
-	TRBV4-1	TRBD2	TRBJ2-4	TGCGCCAGCAGCCACCCTAGCGGTAAAAACATTCAGTACTTC	CASSHPSGKNIQYF
-	TRBV7-6	-	TRBJ1-1	TGTGCCAGCAGCCCAGACGGAGCGGACACTGAAGCTTTCTTT	CASSPDGADTEAFF
-	TRBV18	TRBD2	TRBJ2-3	TGTGCCAGCTCACCACCCCGATTTAGCGGGTATAACACAGATACGCAGTATTTT	CASSPPRFSGYNTDTQYF
few	TRBV7-8	-	TRBJ1-6	TGTGCCAGCAGCTTATCCTGGACAAGCAATTCACCCCTCCACTTT	CASSLSWTSNSPLHF
-	TRBV18	-	TRBJ1-2	TGTGCCAGCTCACCAGAGGAGCAGAGCGACTATGGCTACACCTTC	CASSPEEQSDYGYTF
-	TRBV4-2	TRBD1	TRBJ2-7	TGTGCCAGCAGCCAAGATGGGACAGGGGGCTCCTACGAGCAGTACTTC	CASSQDGTGGSYEQYF
-	TRBV4-1	-	TRBJ2-7	TGCGCCAGCAGCCCAGAATTCGCAGACGAGCAGTACTTC	CASSPEFADEQYF
-	TRBV9	-	TRBJ2-6	TGTGCCAGCAGCGTAGACGAGCCCCCTACCTCTGGGGCCAACGTCCTGACTTTC	CASSVDEPPTSGANVLTF
-	TRBV14	TRBD1	TRBJ1-4	TGTGCCAGCAGCCAATTCACAGGGGTTCTTGAAAAACTGTTTTTT	CASSQFTGVLEKLFF
-	TRBV10-3	TRBD2	TRBJ2-2	TGTGCATCGCACGGGGGGCGGGGGGCGACTGGTGGCACCGGGGAGCTGTTTTTT	CASHGGRGATGGTGELFF
-	TRBV7-2	-	TRBJ1-1	TGTGCCAGCAGCTTAGAGATCGGTGAAGCTTTCTTT	CASSLEIGEAFF
-	TRBV7-9	-	TRBJ2-5	TGTGCCAGCAGCTTAGGAACGGTCGAGACCCAGTACTTC	CASSLGTVETQYF
-	TRBV25-1	-	TRBJ1-2	TGTGCCAGCAGCAATTCCGGAGCTAACTATGGCTACACCTTC	CASSNSGANYGYTF
-	TRBV6-5	TRBD1	TRBJ1-6	TGTGCCAGCAGTCGGGACAGGGGGCCTTCACCCCTCCACTTT	CASSRDRGPSPLHF
-	TRBV2	-	TRBJ1-1	TGTGCCACCGCAGGGTTCACTGAAGCTTTCTTT	CATAGFTEAFF
-	TRBV4-1	-	TRBJ1-4	TGCGCCAGCAGCCAGGAGACAGGAAATAATGAAAAACTGTTTTTT	CASSQETGNNEKLFF
-	TRBV18	-	TRBJ1-2	TGTGCCAGCTCACCAGAGACAAACTATGGCTACACCTTC	CASSPETNYGYTF
-	TRBV19	-	TRBJ2-1	TGTGCCAGTAGTATAGGACAGGGAGGTAATGAGCAGTTCTTC	CASSIGQGGNEQFF
-	TRBV27	TRBD1	TRBJ2-3	TGTGCCAGCAGTCTTACAGGGGCCGTATACACAGATACGCAGTATTTT	CASSLTGAVYTDTQYF
-	TRBV6-5	-	TRBJ2-1	TGTGCCAGCATAGCCCCCTACAATGAGCAGTTCTTC	CASIAPYNEQFF
-	TRBV7-9	-	TRBJ1-5	TGTGCCAGCAGCTGGACAGACGCAGATCAGCCCCAGCATTTT	CASSWTDADQPQHF
-	TRBV27	-	TRBJ1-1	TGTGCCAGCAGTTGGGGAGGGGTGAACACTGAAGCTTTCTTT	CASSWGGVNTEAFF
once	TRBV27	-	TRBJ1-1	TGTGCCAGCAGTTTAAGGCGGGAGCTGAACACTGAAGCTTTCTTT	CASSLRRELNTEAFF